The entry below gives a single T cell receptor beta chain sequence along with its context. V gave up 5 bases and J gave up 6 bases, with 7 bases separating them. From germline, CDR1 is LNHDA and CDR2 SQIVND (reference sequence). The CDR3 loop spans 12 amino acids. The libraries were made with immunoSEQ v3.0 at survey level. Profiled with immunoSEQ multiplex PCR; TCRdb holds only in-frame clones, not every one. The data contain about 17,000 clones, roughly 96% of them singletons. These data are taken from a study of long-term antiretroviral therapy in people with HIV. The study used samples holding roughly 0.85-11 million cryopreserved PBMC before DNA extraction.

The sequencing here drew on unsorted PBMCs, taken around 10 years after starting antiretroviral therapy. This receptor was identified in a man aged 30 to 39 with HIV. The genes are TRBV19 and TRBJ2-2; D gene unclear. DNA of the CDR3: TGTGCCAGTAGTCAAGGTTCCGGGGAGCTGTTTTTT. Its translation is CASSQGSGELFF.